This T cell receptor (beta chain) was recorded in a study of blood T cell repertoires in COVID-19. The CDR3 covers 16 residues. Per the germline V gene, CDR1 is SEHNR and CDR2 is FQNEAQ (reference sequence). Trimming stripped 2 bases from V and 3 bases from J, with 13 bases between. The assay was immunoSEQ multiplex PCR, and TCRdb's table has in-frame clones only and misses some. Among tens of thousands of clones listed, about 88% were seen once. This clonotype originated in a man between 70 and 80 years old with acute or convalescent COVID-19. V usage is TRBV7-9 and J usage is TRBJ2-2; D is unclear. Sequencing was carried out using peripheral blood. This CDR3 is CASSLSFGVDTGELFF. CDR3 coding DNA: TGTGCCAGCAGCTTATCTTTCGGAGTGGACACCGGGGAGCTGTTTTTT.